A selection of T cell receptor beta chains follows, all from one sample in a study of fetal regulatory T cell absence and autoimmunity. Clones were read by immunoSEQ multiplex PCR, and TCRdb kept only the in-frame ones, dropping some. The sample carries some 87,000 clones, about two thirds recorded once. Input material: pancreas tissue. These TCRs come from a male donor with IPEX syndrome. Both conserved end residues are trimmed from each CDR3.

>TRBJ1-2|TRBV2
ASVGQGTNYGYT
>TRBJ1-4|TRBV7-9
ASSLYKWGEKLF
>TRBJ2-1|TRBV5-1
ASSFLTSSNEQF
>TRBJ1-2|TRBV29-1
SVGTGGYGYT
>TRBJ1-2|TRBV10-3
AITEQGYYGYT
>TRBJ1-4|TRBV2
ASRRYFGKLF
>TRBJ1-1|TRBV4-1
ASSQRTGKDTEAF
>TRBJ2-7|TRBV6-1
ASSVRDSIYEQY
>TRBJ1-1|TRBV2
ASRAYRDNTEAF
>TRBJ1-1|TRBV25-1
ASSELRREDEAF
>TRBJ2-7|TRBV6-5
ASSYREAYEQY
>TRBJ2-2|TRBV9
ASGGTGELF
>TRBJ1-2|TRBV9
ASSVVSGGAGDGYT
>TRBJ1-2|TRBV7-2
ASSPGQGNYGYT
>TRBJ2-1|TRBV7-2
ASSLEVLPNEQF
>TRBJ1-6|TRBV5-6
ASSWTGNSPLH
>TRBJ1-6|TRBV25-1
ASSSRGIYNSPLH
>TRBJ2-6|TRBV2
ASSGRDLGAGANVLT
>TRBJ1-2|TRBV5-4
ASSLGQVNYGYT
>TRBJ1-4|TRBV2
ASSGINEKLF